Below, 14 T cell receptor beta chains from the same sample are listed, as sequenced in a study of radiotherapy plus CTLA-4 blockade in lung cancer. Clones were sequenced by immunoSEQ multiplex PCR, and TCRdb holds only the in-frame ones, with some missing. In the table there are 40,000 to 55,000 clones, around 77% of which are singletons. Source: peripheral blood, taken from a patient treated with radiotherapy plus ipilimumab. The receptors here all came from a human donor with non-small cell lung cancer whose response to radiotherapy plus ipilimumab could not be evaluated.

The chain combines TRBV7-2 with TRBJ2-1; D gene unclear. Germline V gene sequence: CDR1 SGHTA, CDR2 FQGNSA. V was trimmed by 5 bases and J by 4 bases, leaving 9 bases between them. The CDR3 has 13 residues. DNA for the CDR3: TGTGCCAGCAGCGAGACTGTATACAATGAGCAGTTCTTC. Its translation is CASSETVYNEQFF.

This chain joins TRBV6-5 and TRBJ2-3; a possible D gene is TRBD1 (6 bases). Trimming left V 3 bases short and J 1 base short, with 14 bases between. The CDR3 sequence is 16 residues long. Germline V gene lookup returns CDR1 MNHEY and CDR2 SVGAGI. CDR3 protein: CASSYLAGARTDTQYF. The CDR3 coding sequence is TGTGCCAGCAGTTATCTGGCAGGGGCCCGCACAGATACGCAGTATTTT.

Only a few counts were recorded for this clone. The CDR3 DNA is TGCGCCAGCAGCTTGGGACTAGCGGGAGGCGAGCAGTACTTC. The encoded protein is CASSLGLAGGEQYF. The V gene is TRBV5-1, the J gene TRBJ2-7, with 13 bases fitting TRBD2. Germline CDR1 SGHRS, CDR2 YFSETQ. The CDR3 runs 14 residues. The trim removed 0 bases at V and 6 bases at J, leaving 0 bases unmatched.

The J gene is TRBJ1-1, the V gene TRBV5-1, with TRBD1 matching 7 bases. The CDR3 is made up of 14 amino acids. The V gene's germline CDR1 is SGHRS and CDR2 YFSETQ. Trimming cost V 3 bases and J 1 base; bases outside gene matches: 3. The CDR3 DNA is TGCGCCAGCAGCTGGGACAGCACGAACACTGAAGCTTTCTTT. It encodes CASSWDSTNTEAFF.

The chain couples TRBV2 to TRBJ1-4; possible D gene TRBD1, 5 bases. The ends were cut back, 7 bases at V and 7 bases at J, with 25 bases in the middle. The germline V gene encodes CDR1 SNHLY and CDR2 FYNNEI. The CDR3 is made up of 17 amino acids. The CDR3 bases are TGTGCCAGCACAAAAGGCTACTCGGGGGGTTGGATTGAAAAACTGTTTTTT. It yields the protein CASTKGYSGGWIEKLFF.

V is TRBV6-6 and J is TRBJ1-5; tentative D call: TRBD1 (5 bases). V lost 7 bases to trimming and J lost 3 bases, with 16 bases between them. The CDR3 runs to 15 residues. The germline V gene encodes CDR1 MNHNY and CDR2 SVGAGI (reference sequence). CDR3 residues: CASTHAGGANQPQHF. The DNA of the CDR3 is TGTGCCAGCACCCACGCGGGAGGGGCCAATCAGCCCCAGCATTTT.

The gene calls are TRBV7-3 and TRBJ2-2, with a weak D call TRBD2 (6 bases). This CDR3 comprises 15 residues. The V end was cut by 5 bases, the J end by 2 bases, with 12 bases between. Per germline, CDR1 SGHTA and CDR2 FQGTGA. CDR3 coding DNA: TGTGCCAGCAGCCTCGGGGGTTTAAACACCGGGGAGCTGTTTTTT. Protein: CASSLGGLNTGELFF.

This clone was counted only a few times. The chain combines TRBV19 with TRBJ2-7; 8 positions agree with TRBD2. The CDR3 consists of 14 residues. Germline V CDR1 and CDR2: LNHDA, SQIVND (reference sequence). V was pared by 6 bases and J by 1 base, with 5 bases of the junction left unmatched. This chain's CDR3 is CASSGGALSYEQYF. The CDR3 DNA reads as TGTGCCAGTAGCGGGGGGGCTCTTTCCTACGAGCAGTACTTC.

The rearrangement links TRBV14 to TRBJ2-3, with D hard to call. The CDR3 loop spans 15 amino acids. CDR1 is SGHDN and CDR2 is FVKESK in the germline V gene. V gave up 4 bases and J gave up 0 bases, with 11 bases separating them. The CDR3 protein is CASSPWRGSTDTQYF. CDR3 DNA sequence: TGTGCCAGCAGCCCTTGGAGAGGAAGCACAGATACGCAGTATTTT. The full variable domain, its missing parts supplied by reference TRBV14 and TRBJ2-3, is EAGVTQFPSHSVIEKGQTVTLRCDPISGHDNLYWYRRVMGKEIKFLLHFVKESKQDESGMPNNRFLAERTGGTYSTLKVQPAELEDSGVYFCASSPWRGSTDTQYFGPGTRLTVL.

This clone occurred a few times. The J gene is TRBJ1-4, the V gene TRBV5-1; D is possibly TRBD1 (5 bases). V lost 6 bases to trimming and J lost 0 bases, with 9 bases between them. This CDR3 is 14 amino acids long. The germline V gene has CDR1 SGHRS and CDR2 YFSETQ. Here the CDR3 reads CASKRQPTNEKLFF. The CDR3 DNA follows: TGCGCCAGCAAAAGACAGCCAACTAATGAAAAACTGTTTTTT.

This clone was seen more than once but under ten times. The rearrangement uses TRBV7-6 and TRBJ2-1; 9 positions agree with TRBD2. V gave up 6 bases and J gave up 3 bases; unmatched junction bases: 3. The CDR3 contains 14 residues. Germline assignment: CDR1 SGHVS and CDR2 FNYEAQ. Here the CDR3 DNA reads TGTGCCAGCAGTCTAGCGGGATTCTACAATGAGCAGTTCTTC. Encoded protein: CASSLAGFYNEQFF.

The chain carries TRBV5-4 and TRBJ1-4; D unclear. Between the trimmed V and J ends, which lost 0 bases and 11 bases, there was a span of 8 bases. Looked up from germline, CDR1 is SGHNT and CDR2 is YYREEE (reference sequence). The CDR3 extends over 12 amino acids. DNA for the CDR3: TGTGCCAGCAGCTTGGGTCCGGGGAAACTGTTTTTT. Residues: CASSLGPGKLFF.

This clone was counted between two and nine times. The rearrangement joins TRBV7-2 to TRBJ1-3; TRBD1 is a possible D gene (6 bases). CDR3 size: 18 residues. V was clipped by 3 bases and J by 0 bases, with 18 bases between them. The germline V gene encodes CDR1 SGHTA and CDR2 FQGNSA. For the CDR3, the DNA is TGTGCCAGCAGCTTGTCACTCAGGGGAGTTGGCTCTGGAAACACCATATATTTT. Protein sequence: CASSLSLRGVGSGNTIYF.

Written as DNA, the CDR3 is TGTGCCAGCAGTGAAGCACGGGGGGTCGGTGGCTACACCTTC. Its translation is CASSEARGVGGYTF. This chain joins TRBV2 and TRBJ1-2; perhaps TRBD1 as D (5 bases). V was clipped by 0 bases and J by 7 bases, with 12 bases between them. The CDR3 covers 14 residues. Germline-derived CDR1 and CDR2 are SNHLY and FYNNEI.